The next 17 T cell receptor beta chains were all read from a single sample in a study of CD8+ T cells in alopecia areata. TCR sequencing used cDNA made by reverse transcription of extracted RNA. Assay: immunoSEQ multiplex PCR; the TCRdb copy retains only in-frame clones and omits some. The repertoire has some 160,000 clones, approximately 60% of them found once; the top ten carry 35% to 45%. Sequenced input: CD8+ T cells sorted from blood. The receptors come from a human donor in good health.

The V gene is TRBV6-5, the J gene TRBJ1-2; D perhaps matches TRBD1 (6 bases). CDR1 and CDR2 from the germline V gene are MNHEY and SVGAGI. V was pared by 0 bases and J by 7 bases, with 12 bases between. This CDR3 comprises 14 residues. In DNA form, the CDR3 reads TGTGCCAGCAGTTACTCACAGGGTGCGAGTGGCTACACCTTC. Protein product: CASSYSQGASGYTF.

The V gene is TRBV27, the J gene TRBJ2-7; TRBD2 might be the D (5 bases). V was trimmed by 3 bases and J by 6 bases, leaving 12 bases between them. Germline-derived CDR1 and CDR2 are MNHEY and SMNVEV (reference sequence). The CDR3 loop spans 13 amino acids. The CDR3 is CASSFGGAGEQYF. CDR3 bases: TGTGCCAGCAGTTTTGGAGGCGCAGGCGAGCAGTACTTC.

This sequence joins TRBV29-1 and TRBJ1-5; maybe TRBD1 (5 bases). Germline loops: CDR1 SQVTM, CDR2 ANQGSEA. Trimming left V 7 bases short and J 1 base short, with 8 bases between. The CDR3 length is 12 residues. The CDR3 loop is CSARDSNQPQHF. CDR3 nucleotides: TGCAGCGCCCGGGACAGCAATCAGCCCCAGCATTTT.

The CDR3 coding sequence is TGCAGCGTTGAGGAGGGGCTGACTGAAGCTTTCTTT. This gives the protein CSVEEGLTEAFF. The chain couples TRBV29-1 to TRBJ1-1, with D perhaps TRBD1 (5 bases). Germline V gene sequence: CDR1 SQVTM, CDR2 ANQGSEA. V shed 3 bases and J shed 5 bases, with 10 bases lying between them. This CDR3 has 12 residues.

The chain is built from TRBV5-1 and TRBJ2-7; maybe TRBD2 (5 bases). CDR3 size: 12 residues. Germline CDR1 reads SGHRS; CDR2 reads YFSETQ. The germline V and J ends were trimmed by 6 bases and 2 bases, with 9 bases remaining between them. CDR3 sequence reads: CASTGSTYEQYF. The CDR3, as DNA: TGCGCCAGCACGGGGAGTACCTACGAGCAGTACTTC.

As regards this clone: The junction departs from the called germline gene at one end, perhaps through a read error. This sequence joins TRBV5-4 and TRBJ1-1, with no clear D. Germline V gene lookup returns CDR1 SGHNT and CDR2 YYREEE (reference sequence). This CDR3 region has 14 residues. The CDR3 sequence: CASSHTRGNPEAFF. In DNA, the CDR3 is TGCGCCAGCAGCCATACCCGGGGAAACCCTGAAGCTTTCTTT.

This clone occurred a few times. The chain uses TRBV29-1 and TRBJ2-4, with D maybe TRBD1 (7 bases). Germline CDR1 and CDR2: SQVTM and ANQGSEA. This CDR3 is built from 14 residues. The V end lost 2 bases, the J end lost 6 bases, and 14 bases lay between the germline ends. The CDR3, as DNA: TGCAGCGTTGAATGGGGGGACAGCTCAAACATTCAGTACTTC. It encodes CSVEWGDSSNIQYF.

This clone was seen more than once but under ten times. The chain uses TRBV2 and TRBJ1-2; maybe TRBD1 (6 bases). The ends were cut back, 5 bases at V and 6 bases at J, with 16 bases in the middle. Germline V gene sequence: CDR1 SNHLY, CDR2 FYNNEI. The CDR3 totals 14 residues. CDR3 loop: CASSPLGGSHGYTF. CDR3 sequence (DNA): TGTGCCAGCAGTCCGTTAGGGGGATCGCATGGCTACACCTTC.

This clone came up once. V is TRBV13 and J is TRBJ2-7; 9 nucleotides agree with TRBD1. Per germline, CDR1 PRHDT and CDR2 FYEKMQ (reference sequence). The CDR3 is 14 residues long. The ends lost 5 bases at V and 4 bases at J; junction bases unmatched: 6. The CDR3 sequence: CASSTRDRVYEQYF. In nucleotides, the CDR3 is TGTGCCAGCAGCACCCGGGACAGGGTGTACGAGCAGTACTTC.

In DNA form, the CDR3 reads TGCAGCTCCGCGTACATAGCGGGACTAAGCTCCTACAATGAGCAGTTCTTC. Encoded protein: CSSAYIAGLSSYNEQFF. The rearrangement uses TRBV29-1 and TRBJ2-1, with 8 bases identical to TRBD2. Trimming removed 8 bases from V and 0 bases from J; junction bases left unmatched: 15. The CDR3 consists of 17 residues. Germline V gene sequence: CDR1 SQVTM, CDR2 ANQGSEA.

This clone was counted only a few times. The rearrangement links TRBV29-1 to TRBJ2-7; 8 bases map to TRBD2. Per germline, CDR1 SQVTM and CDR2 ANQGSEA. CDR3 length: 14 residues. Trimming cost V 4 bases and J 0 bases; bases outside gene matches: 5. For the CDR3, the DNA is TGCAGCGTTGGGGTTCTAGCGGGCTCCTACGAGCAGTACTTC. Its protein product is CSVGVLAGSYEQYF.

The V and J genes are TRBV7-9 and TRBJ2-5; the match to TRBD1 covers 7 bases. Germline trimming cut 2 bases from V and 2 bases from J; bases unmatched to any gene: 2. Per the germline V gene, CDR1 is SEHNR and CDR2 is FQNEAQ (reference sequence). This CDR3 has 14 residues. The CDR3 region has the DNA TGTGCCAGCAGCTTATCGGGACAGCAAGAGACCCAGTACTTC. Translation: CASSLSGQQETQYF.

This chain connects TRBV7-2 to TRBJ2-3; TRBD1 matches at 9 bases. The germline CDR1 and CDR2 sequences are SGHTA and FQGNSA. J gave up 5 bases and V 4 bases, and 7 bases lay outside the gene matches. The CDR3 totals 15 residues. The CDR3 DNA reads TGTGCCAGCAGCTCAGGGACAGGGAACATAGATACGCAGTATTTT. Translation gives CASSSGTGNIDTQYF. The entire variable domain, with the rest obtained from reference TRBV7-2 and TRBJ2-3, is as follows: GAGVSQSPSNKVTEKGKDVELRCDPISGHTALYWYRQSLGQGLEFLIYFQGNSAPDKSGLPSDRFSAERTGGSVSTLTIQRTQQEDSAVYLCASSSGTGNIDTQYFGPGTRLTVL.

This CDR3 is CASSQAASSYEQYF. CDR3 DNA sequence: TGCGCCAGCAGCCAAGCGGCGAGCTCCTACGAGCAGTACTTC. The chain recombines TRBV4-1 with TRBJ2-7; D is ambiguous. Trimming pared 1 base from V and 0 bases from J, leaving 7 bases between. This CDR3 has 14 amino acids. CDR1 and CDR2 from the germline V gene are MGHRA and YSYEKL.

About this clone: The identical CDR3 is also encoded by other nucleotide sequences in the sample. V usage is TRBV27 and J usage is TRBJ2-3; D is unclear. Germline loops: CDR1 MNHEY, CDR2 SMNVEV (reference sequence). Trimming removed 5 bases at V and 1 base at J, with 4 bases between. The CDR3 has 12 amino acids. The CDR3, as DNA: TGTGCCAGCAGTCCACGCACAGATACGCAGTATTTT. Translated, it gives CASSPRTDTQYF.

The V and J genes are TRBV29-1 and TRBJ2-1; no reliable D call. The CDR3 totals 11 residues. Trimming removed 3 bases from V and 12 bases from J, with 12 bases in between. Per the germline V gene, CDR1 is SQVTM and CDR2 is ANQGSEA. CDR3 amino acids: CSVETRIGQFF. In DNA form, the CDR3 reads TGCAGCGTTGAGACAAGGATTGGGCAGTTCTTC.

This clone was detected only a few times. This chain connects TRBV27 to TRBJ2-5; 7 bases are a match to TRBD2. Per the germline V gene, CDR1 is MNHEY and CDR2 is SMNVEV (reference sequence). This CDR3 spans 15 amino acids. V shed 6 bases and J 5 bases; nucleotides not matched to a gene: 12. In DNA form, the CDR3 reads TGTGCCAGCAGGGGAGGGGTGGTGCAGACGGAGACCCAGTACTTC. This encodes CASRGGVVQTETQYF.